The 32 T cell receptor beta chains below all came from one sample that was sequenced in a study of T cell responses to AZD1222 COVID-19 vaccine. Profiling relied on immunoSEQ multiplex PCR, and the TCRdb table lists in-frame clones only, not all of them. This table holds 150,000 to 170,000 clones, under 95% found once. The input for sequencing was peripheral blood, taken on day 0 of AZD1222 vaccination. Receptor source: an adult in good health.

This chain uses TRBV27 with TRBJ1-6; 7 nucleotides align to TRBD1. The CDR3 contains 15 residues. Trimming at V came to 5 bases and at J to 3 bases, leaving 4 bases not matched to a gene. CDR1 and CDR2 (germline): MNHEY, SMNVEV (reference sequence). The CDR3 sequence: CASSTPGGYNSPLHF. The CDR3 region has the DNA TGTGCCAGCAGTACCCCAGGGGGCTATAATTCACCCCTCCACTTT.

The rearrangement joins TRBV12-5 to TRBJ1-2; D is perhaps TRBD1 (5 bases). Looked up from germline, CDR1 is LGHNT and CDR2 is FRNRAP. Trimming cost V 8 bases and J 4 bases, with 14 bases left between them. The CDR3 sequence is 13 residues long. The CDR3 is CASSVGGAYGYTF. CDR3 DNA: TGTGCTAGTTCCGTGGGTGGGGCCTATGGCTACACCTTC.

This sequence joins TRBV10-3 and TRBJ2-1, with D unclear. CDR1 is ENHRY, CDR2 SYGVKD, per germline. Trimming shortened V by 0 bases and J by 2 bases, and 2 bases separated the two germline ends. The CDR3 sequence is 13 residues long. The CDR3 sequence is CAISESPYNEQFF. CDR3 coding DNA: TGTGCCATCAGTGAGTCGCCCTACAATGAGCAGTTCTTC.

This clone was counted once. The chain carries TRBV27 and TRBJ1-4; D gene unclear. Germline CDR1 and CDR2: MNHEY and SMNVEV (reference sequence). The CDR3 length is 17 residues. The V end was cut by 4 bases, the J end by 0 bases, with 15 bases between. DNA of the CDR3: TGTGCCAGCAGTTCTTACAGCGTTCCGGCAACTAATGAAAAACTGTTTTTT. It is translated as CASSSYSVPATNEKLFF.

The chain is built from TRBV7-9 and TRBJ2-7; the match to TRBD1 covers 8 bases. The CDR3 runs 15 residues. J was trimmed by 3 bases and V by 4 bases; bases with no gene match: 8. The V gene's germline CDR1 is SEHNR and CDR2 FQNEAQ (reference sequence). CDR3 nucleotides: TGTGCCAGCAGCTCCGACAGGGGCTCGTTCTACGAGCAGTACTTC. It yields the protein CASSSDRGSFYEQYF.

The genes are TRBV5-1 and TRBJ1-1; D unclear. This CDR3 comprises 14 residues. CDR1 is SGHRS and CDR2 is YFSETQ in the germline V gene. Trimming took 3 bases from V and 3 from J, leaving 12 bases between them. The CDR3 sequence is CASSWAPLDTEAFF. As DNA, the CDR3 is TGCGCCAGCAGCTGGGCACCCTTGGACACTGAAGCTTTCTTT.

In this sample, this clone turned up a few times. The V call is TRBV19, the J call TRBJ1-1, with TRBD1 as a possible D gene (5 bases). Trimming took off 10 bases at V and 4 bases at J, with 25 bases between the two ends. The CDR3 is 16 residues long. Germline CDR1 is LNHDA and CDR2 is SQIVND (reference sequence). In DNA, the CDR3 is TGTGCCACTCACTACCCGGGACCTTGGGGACTCACTGAAGCTTTCTTT. Its protein product is CATHYPGPWGLTEAFF.

This chain joins TRBV11-2 and TRBJ2-3, with TRBD2 identical over 7 bases. This CDR3 is 15 amino acids long. V was pared by 1 base and J by 1 base, with 2 bases of the junction left unmatched. Germline V CDR1 and CDR2: SGHAT, FQNNGV. The CDR3 nucleotides are TGTGCCAGCAGCTTAGGGGGGGGTGGCACAGATACGCAGTATTTT. Its protein is CASSLGGGGTDTQYF.

The chain couples TRBV6-5 to TRBJ1-3; 8 nucleotides match TRBD1. This CDR3 spans 15 amino acids. The germline V gene has CDR1 MNHEY and CDR2 SVGAGI. V lost 6 bases, J lost 2 bases, and 6 bases stayed unmatched. For the CDR3, the DNA is TGTGCCAGCAGAACAGGGGGAAGGCCTGGAAACACCATATATTTT. This codes for CASRTGGRPGNTIYF.

This sequence joins TRBV28 and TRBJ1-2, with D perhaps TRBD1 (5 bases). Trimming cost V 3 bases and J 1 base, with 12 bases left between them. The CDR3 is made up of 15 amino acids. Looked up from germline, CDR1 is MDHEN and CDR2 is SYDVKM. The CDR3 nucleotides read TGTGCCAGCAGTTTGGCCAGGGACTTTAACTATGGCTACACCTTC. Its protein is CASSLARDFNYGYTF.

The chain is built from TRBV5-1 and TRBJ1-2, with 8 bases lining up with TRBD1. This CDR3 region has 13 residues. With V trimmed by 6 bases and J by 5 bases, 6 bases remained unmatched. CDR1 and CDR2 from the germline V gene are SGHRS and YFSETQ. This chain's CDR3 is CASKPGQEYGYTF. CDR3 sequence (DNA): TGCGCCAGCAAACCGGGACAGGAGTATGGCTACACCTTC.

The chain employs TRBV5-4 and TRBJ1-6, with D perhaps TRBD1 (6 bases). This CDR3 is 16 amino acids long. V was shortened by 0 bases and J by 6 bases, with 13 bases between the two germline ends. CDR1 and CDR2 (germline): SGHNT, YYREEE (reference sequence). The CDR3 protein is CASSLVGGAPNSPLHF. The CDR3 DNA sequence: TGTGCCAGCAGCTTGGTAGGGGGGGCTCCTAATTCACCCCTCCACTTT.

The genes are TRBV4-3 and TRBJ1-4; D not resolved. Germline-derived CDR1 and CDR2 are LGHNA and YSLEER. Trimming cost V 0 bases and J 6 bases, with 14 bases left between them. This CDR3 has 16 residues. CDR3 DNA: TGCGCCAGCAGCCAAGATTACGGCCGACCGGATGAAAAACTGTTTTTT. This encodes CASSQDYGRPDEKLFF.

This chain links TRBV7-2 with TRBJ1-2; D is unresolved. With 4 bases removed from V and 2 bases from J, the gap between germline ends came to 17 bases. Germline assignment: CDR1 SGHTA and CDR2 FQGNSA. The CDR3 spans 16 residues. CDR3 sequence reads: CASSSGPTTGNYGYTF. The CDR3 DNA is TGTGCCAGCAGCTCCGGACCTACGACGGGAAACTATGGCTACACCTTC.

The chain links TRBV5-6 to TRBJ2-7, with D possibly matching TRBD1 (5 bases). The CDR3 spans 13 residues. Germline V CDR1 and CDR2: SGHDT, YYEEEE. Deletions cut 2 bases from V and 3 bases from J, with 9 bases between. In DNA, the CDR3 is TGTGCCAGCAGCTTAAACAGGCTCTACGAGCAGTACTTC. Its protein is CASSLNRLYEQYF. Combining the CDR3 with reference TRBV5-6 and TRBJ2-7 gives the whole variable domain DAGVTQSPTHLIKTRGQQVTLRCSPKSGHDTVSWYQQALGQGPQFIFQYYEEEERQRGNFPDRFSGHQFPNYSSELNVNALLLGDSALYLCASSLNRLYEQYFGPGTRLTVT.

This clone is a singleton in its sample. The chain recombines TRBV5-1 with TRBJ2-3; TRBD2 aligns across 12 bases. Per the germline V gene, CDR1 is SGHRS and CDR2 is YFSETQ. This CDR3 is 18 amino acids long. Germline trimming cut 0 bases from V and 1 base from J; bases unmatched to any gene: 6. The CDR3 nucleotides read TGCGCCAGCAGCTTGGCTCGGACTAGCGGGATAGGCACAGATACGCAGTATTTT. Translation: CASSLARTSGIGTDTQYF. The full variable domain, in which reference TRBV5-1 and TRBJ2-3 provide the parts outside the CDR3, is KAGVTQTPRYLIKTRGQQVTLSCSPISGHRSVSWYQQTPGQGLQFLFEYFSETQRNKGNFPGRFSGRQFSNSRSEMNVSTLELGDSALYLCASSLARTSGIGTDTQYFGPGTRLTVL.

The chain uses TRBV7-9 and TRBJ2-2; TRBD1 aligns across 9 bases. Unmatched junction bases numbered 5, after V lost 4 bases and J lost 5 bases. Germline lookup yields CDR1 SEHNR and CDR2 FQNEAQ (reference sequence). This CDR3 region has 15 residues. Here the CDR3 reads CASSSLGTGTGELFF. CDR3 nucleotide sequence: TGTGCCAGCAGCTCCCTCGGGACAGGGACCGGGGAGCTGTTTTTT.

The chain couples TRBV7-2 to TRBJ1-1; D uncertain. Germline values: CDR1 SGHTA, CDR2 FQGNSA. The CDR3 runs to 13 residues. V was clipped by 5 bases and J by 2 bases, with 9 bases between them. CDR3 sequence (DNA): TGTGCCAGCAGCCTCCCCTTTAACACTGAAGCTTTCTTT. Its translation is CASSLPFNTEAFF.

The chain recombines TRBV6-4 with TRBJ2-1; D not certain. V was trimmed by 3 bases and J by 5 bases, leaving 14 bases between them. This CDR3 has 15 amino acids. CDR1 and CDR2 from the germline V gene are MRHNA and SNTAGT. The chain's CDR3 is CASSESLGRNNEQFF. The CDR3 coding sequence is TGTGCCAGCAGTGAATCGCTTGGACGGAACAATGAGCAGTTCTTC.

The chain combines TRBV7-2 with TRBJ1-6; possibly TRBD1 for D (5 bases). Per germline, CDR1 SGHTA and CDR2 FQGNSA. CDR3 length equals 15 residues. The V gene lost 3 bases and the J gene lost 7 bases, with 13 bases spanning the gap. The chain's CDR3 is CASSFLGLLNSPLHF. The CDR3 DNA is TGTGCCAGCAGCTTCCTGGGACTCCTCAATTCACCCCTCCACTTT. Looking up the rest from reference TRBV7-2 and TRBJ1-6 gives the full variable domain: GAGVSQSPSNKVTEKGKDVELRCDPISGHTALYWYRQSLGQGLEFLIYFQGNSAPDKSGLPSDRFSAERTGGSVSTLTIQRTQQEDSAVYLCASSFLGLLNSPLHFGNGTRLTVT.

The chain carries TRBV7-2 and TRBJ1-1, with D perhaps matching TRBD1 (5 bases). The CDR3 contains 14 residues. V was trimmed by 1 base and J by 7 bases, leaving 13 bases between them. Germline CDR1 SGHTA, CDR2 FQGNSA. The CDR3 loop is CASSLDSGQIEAFF. The CDR3, as DNA: TGTGCCAGCAGCTTAGACTCGGGGCAGATTGAAGCTTTCTTT.

The rearrangement joins TRBV9 to TRBJ2-1; no clear D. Trimming removed 0 bases from V and 4 bases from J, with 8 bases in between. The CDR3 has 14 residues. Per the germline V gene, CDR1 is SGDLS and CDR2 is YYNGEE. The CDR3 region is CASSVDPGYNEQFF. CDR3 DNA: TGTGCCAGCAGCGTAGATCCGGGTTACAATGAGCAGTTCTTC.

J is TRBJ2-3 and V is TRBV10-3; 8 bases line up with TRBD2. CDR1 is ENHRY, CDR2 SYGVKD, per germline. This CDR3 is built from 13 residues. The trim removed 8 bases at V and 6 bases at J, leaving 7 bases unmatched. CDR3 amino acids: CAIREGIMDTQYF. The CDR3 DNA follows: TGTGCCATCCGGGAGGGTATCATGGATACGCAGTATTTT.

The chain uses TRBV7-9 and TRBJ2-7, with D possibly being TRBD1 (7 bases). CDR1 is SEHNR and CDR2 is FQNEAQ in the germline V gene (reference sequence). Deletions cut 4 bases from V and 4 bases from J, with 17 bases between. This CDR3 has 15 amino acids. The CDR3 here is CASSSGGTDPYEQYF. In nucleotides, the CDR3 is TGTGCCAGCAGCTCAGGGGGGACAGATCCTTACGAGCAGTACTTC.

The rearrangement uses TRBV19 and TRBJ1-1; 9 nucleotides align to TRBD1. Germline trimming cut 7 bases from V and 1 base from J; bases unmatched to any gene: 7. From germline, CDR1 is LNHDA and CDR2 SQIVND (reference sequence). The CDR3 extends over 15 amino acids. CDR3 residues: CASIGQGSRNTEAFF. Here the CDR3 DNA reads TGTGCCAGTATAGGACAGGGGAGTAGGAACACTGAAGCTTTCTTT.

CDR3 in DNA: TGTGCCAGCAGCTTTGCCCTGGGACAGGCTAATGAAAAACTGTTTTTT. Amino acid sequence: CASSFALGQANEKLFF. The chain links TRBV5-4 to TRBJ1-4, with TRBD1 matching 8 bases. Germline CDR1 is SGHNT and CDR2 is YYREEE (reference sequence). The CDR3 is 16 residues long. J lost 3 bases, V lost 2 bases, and 6 bases had no gene match.

This chain connects TRBV29-1 to TRBJ2-7; 10 bases align to TRBD1. The length of the CDR3 is 12 residues. Losses at the gene ends were 4 bases for V and 5 bases for J; bases not matched to a gene: 2. Germline CDR1 SQVTM, CDR2 ANQGSEA. CDR3 region: CSVGGTGDEQYF. CDR3 nucleotide sequence: TGCAGCGTTGGGGGGACAGGGGACGAGCAGTACTTC.

In this sample, this clone turned up once. This rearrangement joins TRBV29-1 to TRBJ1-1, with a tentative D call TRBD1 (5 bases). CDR1 and CDR2 from the germline V gene are SQVTM and ANQGSEA. CDR3 length: 13 amino acids. The V end lost 6 bases, the J end lost 2 bases, and 13 bases lay between the germline ends. The CDR3 DNA reads TGCAGCGTCCTCAAGACAGAAAACACTGAAGCTTTCTTT. Amino acid sequence: CSVLKTENTEAFF. Filled out from reference TRBV29-1 and TRBJ1-1, the complete variable domain reads SAVISQKPSRDICQRGTSLTIQCQVDSQVTMMFWYRQQPGQSLTLIATANQGSEATYESGFVIDKFPISRPNLTFSTLTVSNMSPEDSSIYLCSVLKTENTEAFFGQGTRLTVV.

This chain connects TRBV27 to TRBJ1-5; no clear D gene. V was pared by 5 bases and J by 6 bases, with 23 bases between. In germline, CDR1 is MNHEY, CDR2 SMNVEV (reference sequence). CDR3 length: 17 amino acids. The CDR3 loop reads CASSRFGVGSLSQPQHF. The CDR3 DNA reads TGTGCCAGCAGTCGCTTCGGTGTGGGTTCCTTAAGTCAGCCCCAGCATTTT.

This sequence joins TRBV2 and TRBJ1-5; unclear D gene. V gave up 3 bases and J gave up 5 bases, with 11 bases separating them. The germline CDR1 and CDR2 sequences are SNHLY and FYNNEI. The CDR3 has 14 residues. Here the CDR3 DNA reads TGTGCCAGCAGTGAGGTCGCAGTCTATCAGCCCCAGCATTTT. Its protein product is CASSEVAVYQPQHF.

The CDR3 loop is CASSFRTVSSYNEQFF. In DNA, the CDR3 is TGTGCCAGCAGCTTCCGGACAGTAAGCTCCTACAATGAGCAGTTCTTC. V and J are TRBV5-6 and TRBJ2-1, with D maybe TRBD1 (6 bases). Trimming pared 2 bases from V and 0 bases from J, leaving 12 bases between. The V gene's germline CDR1 is SGHDT and CDR2 YYEEEE. This CDR3 comprises 16 residues. Full variable domain (remainder filled in from reference TRBV5-6 and TRBJ2-1): DAGVTQSPTHLIKTRGQQVTLRCSPKSGHDTVSWYQQALGQGPQFIFQYYEEEERQRGNFPDRFSGHQFPNYSSELNVNALLLGDSALYLCASSFRTVSSYNEQFFGPGTRLTVL.

The rearrangement joins TRBV7-3 to TRBJ1-1, with a tentative D call TRBD1 (5 bases). V was shortened by 1 base and J by 1 base, with 10 bases between the two germline ends. Germline V gene sequence: CDR1 SGHTA, CDR2 FQGTGA. The CDR3 is 15 residues long. DNA of the CDR3: TGTGCCAGCAGCTTAAAGCAGGGCCAGAACACTGAAGCTTTCTTT. It is translated as CASSLKQGQNTEAFF.